This T cell receptor beta chain came from a study of cytomegalovirus exposure and HLA in healthy donors. CDR1 is SGHVS, CDR2 FNYEAQ, per germline. The CDR3 runs to 13 residues. V lost 0 bases to trimming and J lost 7 bases, with 7 bases between them. Primers: 60 Vbeta forward and 13 Jbeta reverse. Profiled with immunoSEQ multiplex PCR; TCRdb holds only in-frame clones, not every one. Of tens of thousands of clones in the sample, approximately 78% were seen once. Study-wide results and caveats: A later analysis reportedly found fewer N-insertions in an Asian-associated ancestry cluster than the roughly 670-donor mean. TCR beta V- and J-gene trimming was later associated with a missense DCLRE1C variant. After further analysis at a later stage, around 17,000 TCR beta sequences were associated with HLA alleles at 0.05 false discovery rate.

With regard to this clone: Its target is not known.

The material sequenced was PBMCs. This sequence was found in a man aged 35-49 years in good health and CMV-seronegative. This chain links TRBV7-6 with TRBJ1-5, with D possibly being TRBD1 (5 bases). CDR3 region: CASSLAKGQPQHF. The CDR3 nucleotides read TGTGCCAGCAGCTTAGCCAAGGGGCAGCCCCAGCATTTT.